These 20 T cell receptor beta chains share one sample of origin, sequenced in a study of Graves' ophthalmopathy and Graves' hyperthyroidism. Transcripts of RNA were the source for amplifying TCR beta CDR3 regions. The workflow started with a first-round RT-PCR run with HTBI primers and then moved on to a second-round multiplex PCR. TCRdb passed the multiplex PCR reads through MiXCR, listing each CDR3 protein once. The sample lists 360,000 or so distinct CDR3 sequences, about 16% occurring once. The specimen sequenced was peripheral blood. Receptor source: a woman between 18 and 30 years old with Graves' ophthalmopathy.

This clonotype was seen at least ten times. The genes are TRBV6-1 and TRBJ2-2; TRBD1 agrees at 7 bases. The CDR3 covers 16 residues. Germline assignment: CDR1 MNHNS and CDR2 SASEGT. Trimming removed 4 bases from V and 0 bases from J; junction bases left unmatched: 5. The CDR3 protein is CASSADRATNTGELFF. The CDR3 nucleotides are TGTGCCAGCAGTGCAGACAGGGCTACGAACACCGGGGAGCTGTTTTTT.

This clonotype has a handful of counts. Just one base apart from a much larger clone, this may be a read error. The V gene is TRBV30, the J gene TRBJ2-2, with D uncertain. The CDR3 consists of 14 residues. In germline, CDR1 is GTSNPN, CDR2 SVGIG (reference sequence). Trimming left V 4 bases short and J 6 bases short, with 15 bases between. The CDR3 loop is CAWNVLLRAGELFF. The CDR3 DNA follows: TGTGCCTGGAATGTACTCCTGCGCGCCGGGGAGCTGTTTTTT. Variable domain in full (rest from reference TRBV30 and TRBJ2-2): SQTIHQWPATLVQPVGSPLSLECTVEGTSNPNLYWYRQAAGRGLQLLFYSVGIGQISSEVPQNLSASRPQDRQFILSSKKLLLSDSGFYLCAWNVLLRAGELFFGEGSRLTVL.

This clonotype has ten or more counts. CDR3: CASSLTGLSNQPQHF. CDR3 DNA: TGTGCCAGCAGCTTAACAGGTCTGAGCAATCAGCCCCAGCATTTT. The V call is TRBV7-8, the J call TRBJ1-5; D is perhaps TRBD1 (5 bases). Per germline, CDR1 SGHVS and CDR2 FQNEAQ. Trimming pared 2 bases from V and 1 base from J, leaving 9 bases between. There are 15 residues in the CDR3.

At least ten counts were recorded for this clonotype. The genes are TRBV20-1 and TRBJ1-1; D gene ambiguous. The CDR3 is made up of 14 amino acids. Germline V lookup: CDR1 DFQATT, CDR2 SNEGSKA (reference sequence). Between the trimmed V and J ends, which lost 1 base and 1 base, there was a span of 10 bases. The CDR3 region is CSARVSRANTEAFF. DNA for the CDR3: TGCAGTGCTAGAGTCTCACGGGCGAACACTGAAGCTTTCTTT.

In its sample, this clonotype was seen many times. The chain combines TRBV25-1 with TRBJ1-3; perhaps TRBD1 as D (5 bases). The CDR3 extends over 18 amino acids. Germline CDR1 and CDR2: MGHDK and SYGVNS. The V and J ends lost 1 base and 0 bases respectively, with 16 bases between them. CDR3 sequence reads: CASSEFPGRPLSGNTIYF. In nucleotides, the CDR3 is TGTGCCAGCAGTGAATTCCCGGGGCGACCCCTCTCTGGAAACACCATATATTTT.

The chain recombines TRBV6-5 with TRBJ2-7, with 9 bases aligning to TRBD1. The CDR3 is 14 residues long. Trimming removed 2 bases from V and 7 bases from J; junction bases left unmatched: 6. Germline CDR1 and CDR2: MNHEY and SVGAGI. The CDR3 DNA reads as TGTGCCAGCAGTTACGGACAGGGGAGGGAAGAGCAGTACTTC. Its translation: CASSYGQGREEQYF.

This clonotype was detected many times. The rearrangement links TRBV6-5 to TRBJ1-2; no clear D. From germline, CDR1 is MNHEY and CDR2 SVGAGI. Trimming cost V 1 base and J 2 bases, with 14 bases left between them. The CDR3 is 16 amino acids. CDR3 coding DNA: TGTGCCAGCAGTTACTTCCCTTCGGGAGGCAACTATGGCTACACCTTC. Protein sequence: CASSYFPSGGNYGYTF.

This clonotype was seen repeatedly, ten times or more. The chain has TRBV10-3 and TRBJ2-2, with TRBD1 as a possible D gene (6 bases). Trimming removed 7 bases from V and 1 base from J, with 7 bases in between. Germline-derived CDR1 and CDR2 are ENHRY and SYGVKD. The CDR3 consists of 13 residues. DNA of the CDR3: TGTGCCATCACAGGGGTGAACACCGGGGAGCTGTTTTTT. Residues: CAITGVNTGELFF.

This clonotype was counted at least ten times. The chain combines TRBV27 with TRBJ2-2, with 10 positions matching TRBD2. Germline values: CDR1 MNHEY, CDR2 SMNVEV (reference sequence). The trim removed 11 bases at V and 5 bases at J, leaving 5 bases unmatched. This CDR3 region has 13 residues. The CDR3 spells CAGGLAATGELFF. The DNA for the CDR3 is TGTGCCGGAGGACTAGCGGCAACCGGGGAGCTGTTTTTT.

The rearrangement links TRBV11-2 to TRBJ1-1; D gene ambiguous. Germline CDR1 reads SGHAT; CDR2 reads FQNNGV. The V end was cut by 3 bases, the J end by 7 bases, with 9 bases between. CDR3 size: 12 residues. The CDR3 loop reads CASSFTGFEAFF. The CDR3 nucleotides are TGTGCCAGCAGCTTTACGGGTTTTGAAGCTTTCTTT.

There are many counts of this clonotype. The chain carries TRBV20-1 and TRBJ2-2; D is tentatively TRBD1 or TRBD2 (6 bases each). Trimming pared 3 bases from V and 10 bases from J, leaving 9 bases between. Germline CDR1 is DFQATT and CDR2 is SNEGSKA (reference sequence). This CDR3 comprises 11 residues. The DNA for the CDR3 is TGCAGTGCTAGTAGGGGGGAGGAGCTGTTTTTT. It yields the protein CSASRGEELFF.

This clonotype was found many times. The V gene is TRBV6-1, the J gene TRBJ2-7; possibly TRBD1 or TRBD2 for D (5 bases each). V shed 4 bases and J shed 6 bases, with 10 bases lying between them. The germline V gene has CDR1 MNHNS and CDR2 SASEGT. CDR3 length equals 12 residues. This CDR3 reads CASSAGGGEQYF. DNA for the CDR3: TGTGCCAGCAGTGCAGGTGGGGGCGAGCAGTACTTC.

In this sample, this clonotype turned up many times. CDR3 DNA sequence: TGTGCCAGCAGCGGATTTGTGAAGACCCAGTACTTC. This encodes CASSGFVKTQYF. V and J are TRBV6-1 and TRBJ2-5; D ambiguous. Germline-derived CDR1 and CDR2 are MNHNS and SASEGT. V lost 6 bases to trimming and J lost 6 bases, with 11 bases between them. CDR3 length equals 12 residues.

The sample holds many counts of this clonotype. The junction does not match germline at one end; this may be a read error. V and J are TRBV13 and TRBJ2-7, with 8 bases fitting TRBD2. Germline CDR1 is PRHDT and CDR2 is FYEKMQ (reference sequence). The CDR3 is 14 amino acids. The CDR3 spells CASSLVGRVGEQYF. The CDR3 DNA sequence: TGTGCCAGCAGTTTAGTCGGGAGGGTGGGCGAGCAGTACTTC.

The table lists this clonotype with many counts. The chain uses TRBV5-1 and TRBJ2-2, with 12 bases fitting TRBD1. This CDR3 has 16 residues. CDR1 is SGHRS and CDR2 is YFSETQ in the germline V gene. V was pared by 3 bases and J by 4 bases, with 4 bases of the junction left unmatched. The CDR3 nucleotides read TGCGCCAGCAGCTGGGGACAGGGGGCGCGCACCGGGGAGCTGTTTTTT. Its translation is CASSWGQGARTGELFF.

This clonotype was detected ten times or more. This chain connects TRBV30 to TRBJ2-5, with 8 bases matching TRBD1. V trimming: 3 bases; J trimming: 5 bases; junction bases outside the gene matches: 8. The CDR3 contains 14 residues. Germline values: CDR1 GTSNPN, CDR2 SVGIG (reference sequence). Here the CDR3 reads CAWSELTGVETQYF. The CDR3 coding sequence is TGTGCCTGGAGCGAGTTGACAGGGGTCGAGACCCAGTACTTC.

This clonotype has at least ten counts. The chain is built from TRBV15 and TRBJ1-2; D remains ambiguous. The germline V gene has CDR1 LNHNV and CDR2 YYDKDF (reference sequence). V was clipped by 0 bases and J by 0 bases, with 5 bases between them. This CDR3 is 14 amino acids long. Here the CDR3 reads CATSRDRANYGYTF. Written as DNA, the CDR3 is TGTGCCACCAGCAGAGACCGAGCTAACTATGGCTACACCTTC.

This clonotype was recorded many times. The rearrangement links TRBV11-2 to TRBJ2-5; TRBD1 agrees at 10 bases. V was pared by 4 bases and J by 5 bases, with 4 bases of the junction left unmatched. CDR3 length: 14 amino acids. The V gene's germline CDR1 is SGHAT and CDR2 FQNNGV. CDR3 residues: CASSWDRGWETQYF. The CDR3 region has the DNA TGTGCCAGCAGCTGGGACAGGGGATGGGAGACCCAGTACTTC.

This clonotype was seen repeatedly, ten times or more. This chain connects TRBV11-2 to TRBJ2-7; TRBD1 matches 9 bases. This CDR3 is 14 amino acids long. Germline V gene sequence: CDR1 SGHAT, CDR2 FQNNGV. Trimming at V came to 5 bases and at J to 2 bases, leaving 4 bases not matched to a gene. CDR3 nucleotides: TGTGCCAGCAGCGCGGGACAGGGTACCTACGAGCAGTACTTC. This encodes CASSAGQGTYEQYF.

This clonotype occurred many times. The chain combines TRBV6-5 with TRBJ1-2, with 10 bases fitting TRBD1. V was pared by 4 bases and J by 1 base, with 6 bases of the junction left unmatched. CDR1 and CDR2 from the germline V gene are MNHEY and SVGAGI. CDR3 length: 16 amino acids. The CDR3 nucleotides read TGTGCCAGCAGTTGGGACAGGGGAGCTAATAACTATGGCTACACCTTC. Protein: CASSWDRGANNYGYTF.